Following are 10 T cell receptor beta chains from one sample sequenced in a study of T cells after yellow fever vaccination. TCRdb called the 5' RACE reads again in MiXCR, with one record for every CDR3 protein. The table records about 300,000 distinct CDR3 sequences, approximately 10% of them present only once. The material was CD4+ T cells sorted from PBMCs, obtained 5 days after the yellow fever booster vaccination. These receptors originate from a man between 18 and 29 years old who received the YFV17D yellow fever vaccine.

This clonotype was picked up a small number of times. This chain joins TRBV20-1 and TRBJ2-1, with 8 bases identical to TRBD1. V shed 6 bases and J 9 bases; nucleotides not matched to a gene: 7. The CDR3 sequence is 12 residues long. Germline loops: CDR1 DFQATT, CDR2 SNEGSKA (reference sequence). The DNA for the CDR3 is TGCAGTGCGGGTGGACAGGGCGGTGAGCAGTTCTTC. The encoded protein is CSAGGQGGEQFF.

This chain joins TRBV12-3 or TRBV12-4 and TRBJ2-7, with TRBD1 as a possible D gene (5 bases). V was shortened by 1 base and J by 5 bases, with 6 bases between the two germline ends. The CDR3 covers 12 residues. The chain's CDR3 is CASSLVGDEQYF. CDR3 nucleotides: TGTGCCAGCAGTTTAGTAGGGGACGAGCAGTACTTC.

The rearrangement uses TRBV10-3 and TRBJ1-4; 7 bases match TRBD1. This CDR3 region has 15 residues. CDR1 is ENHRY, CDR2 SYGVKD, per germline. The ends lost 10 bases at V and 3 bases at J; junction bases unmatched: 11. The CDR3 DNA is TGTGCCACGGGACGGCAGGGGACAGCTAATGAAAAACTGTTTTTT. This codes for CATGRQGTANEKLFF.

The rearrangement links TRBV7-9 to TRBJ2-5; 9 bases are shared with TRBD2. CDR3 length equals 16 residues. The V gene's germline CDR1 is SEHNR and CDR2 FQNEAQ (reference sequence). V shed 5 bases and J 1 base; nucleotides not matched to a gene: 8. CDR3 DNA sequence: TGTGCCAGCAGCCCTCTGCTAGCGGGGCGCCAAGAGACCCAGTACTTC. This codes for CASSPLLAGRQETQYF. Drawing the rest from reference TRBV7-9 and TRBJ2-5, the complete variable domain is DTGVSQNPRHKITKRGQNVTFRCDPISEHNRLYWYRQTLGQGPEFLTYFQNEAQLEKSRLLSDRFSAERPKGSFSTLEIQRTEQGDSAMYLCASSPLLAGRQETQYFGPGTRLLVL.

This clonotype was recorded at least ten times. The J gene is TRBJ2-5, the V gene TRBV10-3, with 9 bases lining up with TRBD2. The V gene end was trimmed by 8 bases and the J gene end by 5 bases; junction bases not matched to a gene: 9. Germline CDR1 and CDR2: ENHRY and SYGVKD. The CDR3 covers 14 residues. The CDR3 protein is CAIRTTSGGETQYF. In nucleotides, the CDR3 is TGTGCCATCCGAACGACTAGCGGAGGGGAGACCCAGTACTTC.

This chain joins TRBV6-5 and TRBJ1-6; D might be TRBD1 (5 bases). CDR3 length equals 15 residues. Per the germline V gene, CDR1 is MNHEY and CDR2 is SVGAGI. Between the trimmed V and J ends, which lost 0 bases and 4 bases, there was a span of 7 bases. In nucleotides, the CDR3 is TGTGCCAGCAGTTACTCAGGGGTTTATAATTCACCCCTCCACTTT. This codes for CASSYSGVYNSPLHF.

This clonotype was counted a few times. V and J are TRBV6-6 and TRBJ2-7; TRBD1 might be the D (5 bases). The length of the CDR3 is 15 residues. Looked up from germline, CDR1 is MNHNY and CDR2 is SVGAGI (reference sequence). The V gene lost 3 bases and the J gene lost 2 bases, with 14 bases spanning the gap. This CDR3 is CASSYDSPNAYEQYF. DNA of the CDR3: TGTGCCAGCAGTTATGACAGCCCCAACGCCTACGAGCAGTACTTC.

The rearrangement links TRBV4-1 to TRBJ1-5; no reliable D call. Germline-derived CDR1 and CDR2 are MGHRA and YSYEKL. The CDR3 runs to 15 residues. Trimming removed 3 bases from V and 3 bases from J, with 12 bases in between. CDR3 amino acids: CASSHQWANNQPQHF. The CDR3 DNA reads TGCGCCAGCAGCCACCAATGGGCCAACAATCAGCCCCAGCATTTT.

V is TRBV4-1 and J is TRBJ1-2, with TRBD1 identical over 9 bases. The CDR3 is 14 residues long. From germline, CDR1 is MGHRA and CDR2 YSYEKL. Losses at the gene ends were 2 bases for V and 6 bases for J; bases not matched to a gene: 4. CDR3 in DNA: TGCGCCAGCAGCCAACCCGGGACAGGGAATGGCTACACCTTC. Translated: CASSQPGTGNGYTF.

The sample holds a few counts of this clonotype. This rearrangement joins TRBV7-9 to TRBJ2-3, with D unclear. The germline V and J ends were trimmed by 7 bases and 4 bases, with 15 bases remaining between them. Per the germline V gene, CDR1 is SEHNR and CDR2 is FQNEAQ (reference sequence). The CDR3 extends over 14 amino acids. CDR3 sequence (DNA): TGTGCCAGCAACCCCTTCCGGGCCCCAGATACGCAGTATTTT. Protein sequence: CASNPFRAPDTQYF.